The entry below describes one T cell receptor beta chain. Data came from immunoSEQ multiplex PCR; TCRdb stores just in-frame clones and leaves some out. This sample has approximately 99,000 clones, with roughly 79% found just once. The data were taken from a study of control samples from healthy donors and cancer patients. V was pared by 4 bases and J by 7 bases, with 14 bases between. The CDR3 length is 13 residues. Per germline, CDR1 SGHRS and CDR2 YFSETQ. The receptor was isolated from a man younger than 30 in good health. V is TRBV5-1 and J is TRBJ2-5; D not certain. Sequenced input: blood. CDR3 residues: CASSVGATRTQYF. The CDR3 bases are TGCGCCAGCAGCGTGGGCGCTACCCGGACCCAGTACTTC.